Shown below are 2 T cell receptor beta chains from a single sample sequenced in a study of T-cell reconstitution after alpha-beta-depleted transplantation in children. Unique molecular identifiers featured in how the TCRbeta library was prepared. A single record per CDR3 protein comes from TCRdb applying MiXCR to the PCR reads. Of about 230,000 distinct CDR3 sequences listed, over 9.5% are singletons. This material consisted of PBMCs from the stem cell graft donor, taken from the stem cell graft. These receptor sequences come from a human donor who donated a stem cell graft to a child with SCID.

Many counts were recorded for this clonotype. The chain links TRBV5-1 to TRBJ1-2; D ambiguous. V gave up 0 bases and J gave up 0 bases, with 6 bases separating them. The CDR3 is made up of 14 amino acids. The germline V gene encodes CDR1 SGHRS and CDR2 YFSETQ. The CDR3 bases are TGCGCCAGCAGCTTGGAGGTAGCTAACTATGGCTACACCTTC. As protein: CASSLEVANYGYTF.

This clonotype appeared many times. V gene TRBV5-1 combines with J gene TRBJ2-2; tentatively, D is TRBD1 (5 bases). V was shortened by 0 bases and J by 2 bases, with 8 bases between the two germline ends. CDR1 SGHRS and CDR2 YFSETQ come from the germline V gene. The CDR3 length is 15 residues. The CDR3 region is CASSLAGFNTGELFF. Here the CDR3 DNA reads TGCGCCAGCAGCTTGGCAGGGTTCAACACCGGGGAGCTGTTTTTT. Using reference TRBV5-1 and TRBJ2-2 for the parts outside the CDR3, the full variable domain is KAGVTQTPRYLIKTRGQQVTLSCSPISGHRSVSWYQQTPGQGLQFLFEYFSETQRNKGNFPGRFSGRQFSNSRSEMNVSTLELGDSALYLCASSLAGFNTGELFFGEGSRLTVL.